This entry lists 5 T cell receptor beta chains sequenced from one sample in a study of blood T cell repertoires in COVID-19. This table comes from immunoSEQ multiplex PCR, and its TCRdb copy is limited to in-frame clones, with some not included. The sample includes roughly 230,000 clones, approximately 84% of them seen just once. What was sequenced was peripheral blood. The origin of the receptors is a man between 45 and 60 years old with active or convalescent COVID-19.

This clone showed up just a few times. J is TRBJ2-5 and V is TRBV9, with 7 bases identical to TRBD1. CDR1 and CDR2 from the germline V gene are SGDLS and YYNGEE. CDR3 length: 13 amino acids. The junction had 6 bases not matched to a gene; V was cut back by 3 bases and J by 7 bases. DNA of the CDR3: TGTGCCAGCAGCGCAGGGGACAGCGGGACCCAGTACTTC. Amino acid sequence: CASSAGDSGTQYF.

The V call is TRBV7-2, the J call TRBJ2-3, with D perhaps matching TRBD1 (5 bases). CDR3 length equals 15 residues. The ends were cut back, 5 bases at V and 3 bases at J, with 15 bases in the middle. CDR1 is SGHTA, CDR2 FQGNSA, per germline. CDR3 in amino acids: CASSHGKGKTDTQYF. As DNA, the CDR3 is TGTGCCAGCAGCCACGGAAAGGGGAAGACAGATACGCAGTATTTT.

The V call is TRBV19, the J call TRBJ1-1; D is possibly TRBD1 (5 bases). This CDR3 has 14 residues. V was trimmed by 1 base and J by 1 base, leaving 7 bases between them. Germline CDR1 LNHDA, CDR2 SQIVND (reference sequence). The CDR3 DNA follows: TGTGCCAGTAGTATAGGACAGAAGAACACTGAAGCTTTCTTT. Its translation: CASSIGQKNTEAFF.

V usage is TRBV27 and J usage is TRBJ1-6; 7 bases agree with TRBD1. V trimming: 5 bases; J trimming: 7 bases; junction bases outside the gene matches: 5. CDR1 is MNHEY, CDR2 SMNVEV, per germline (reference sequence). This CDR3 comprises 14 residues. The CDR3 DNA reads as TGTGCCAGCAGTACCCCAGGGGGGAATTCACCCCTCCACTTT. Its protein product is CASSTPGGNSPLHF.

The count of this clone is one. The chain joins TRBV30 to TRBJ1-4, with 8 nucleotides matching TRBD1. The CDR3 consists of 14 residues. In germline, CDR1 is GTSNPN, CDR2 SVGIG (reference sequence). V lost 3 bases to trimming and J lost 5 bases; unmatched junction nucleotides: 5. The CDR3 DNA follows: TGTGCCTGGAGATCAGGGACAGGCAATGAAAAACTGTTTTTT. This translates into CAWRSGTGNEKLFF.